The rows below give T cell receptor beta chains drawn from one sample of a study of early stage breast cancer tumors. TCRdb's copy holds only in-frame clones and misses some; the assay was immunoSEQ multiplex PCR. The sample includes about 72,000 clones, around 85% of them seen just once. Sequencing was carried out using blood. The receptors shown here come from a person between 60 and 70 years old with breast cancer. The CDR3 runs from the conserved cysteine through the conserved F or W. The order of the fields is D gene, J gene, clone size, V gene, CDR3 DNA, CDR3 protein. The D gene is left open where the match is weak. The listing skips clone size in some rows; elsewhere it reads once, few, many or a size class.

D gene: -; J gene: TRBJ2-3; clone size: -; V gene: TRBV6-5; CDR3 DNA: TGTGCCAGCAGTTACTCGAGCACAGATACGCAGTATTTT; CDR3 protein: CASSYSSTDTQYF
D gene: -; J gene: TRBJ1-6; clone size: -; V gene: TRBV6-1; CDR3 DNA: TGTGCCAGCAGCACAGTTTGGGGTTATTCACCCCTCCACTTT; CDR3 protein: CASSTVWGYSPLHF
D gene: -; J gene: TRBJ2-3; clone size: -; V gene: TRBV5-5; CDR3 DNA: TGTGCCAGCAGCTTGGTTAATTACGGGACACGGACCACAGATACGCAGTATTTT; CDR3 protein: CASSLVNYGTRTTDTQYF
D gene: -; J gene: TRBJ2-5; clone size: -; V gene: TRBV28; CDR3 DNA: TGTGCCAGCAGGCATCAGGGGAAAGAGACCCAGTACTTC; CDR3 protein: CASRHQGKETQYF
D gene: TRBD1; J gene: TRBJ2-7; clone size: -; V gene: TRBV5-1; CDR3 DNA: TGCGCCAGCAGCTGGGGGGGGACAGGGCGCGAGCAGTACTTC; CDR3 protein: CASSWGGTGREQYF
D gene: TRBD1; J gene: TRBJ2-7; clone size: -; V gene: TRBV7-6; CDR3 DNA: TGTGCCAGCACCCCAGGGGGAACCTACGAGCAGTACTTC; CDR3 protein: CASTPGGTYEQYF
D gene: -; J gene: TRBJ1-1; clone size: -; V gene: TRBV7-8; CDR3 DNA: TGTGCCAGCAGCTTAAACCGGCAGGGCACTGAAGCTTTCTTT; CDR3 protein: CASSLNRQGTEAFF
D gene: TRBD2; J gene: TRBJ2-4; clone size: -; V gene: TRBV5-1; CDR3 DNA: TGCGCCAGCAGCGAGCGGGAGGGCCTCGAAAACATTCAGTACTTC; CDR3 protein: CASSEREGLENIQYF
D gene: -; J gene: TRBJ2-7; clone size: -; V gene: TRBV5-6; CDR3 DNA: TGTGCCAGCAGCCCCGGGACATATGACACCTACGAGCAGTACTTC; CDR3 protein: CASSPGTYDTYEQYF
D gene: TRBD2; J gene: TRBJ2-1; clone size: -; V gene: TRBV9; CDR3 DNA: TGTGCCAGCAGCCGGTTAGCGGGAGGGGGCTACAATGAGCAGTTCTTC; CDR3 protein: CASSRLAGGGYNEQFF
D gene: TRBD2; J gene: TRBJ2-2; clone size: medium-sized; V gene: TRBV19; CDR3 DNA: TGTGCCAGTAGCCCGCGGGGGACTAGCTCTGGCGGGGAGCTGTTTTTT; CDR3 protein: CASSPRGTSSGGELFF
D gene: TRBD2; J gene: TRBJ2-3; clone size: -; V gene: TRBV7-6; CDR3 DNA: TGTGCCAGCAGCTCCACGGCGGGGGGAAGGAGCACAGATACGCAGTATTTT; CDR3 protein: CASSSTAGGRSTDTQYF
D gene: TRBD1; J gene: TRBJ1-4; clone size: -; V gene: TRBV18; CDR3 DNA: TGTGCCAGCTCACCGACCGCAACCGGGACAGGGGACGAAAAACTGTTTTTT; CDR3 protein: CASSPTATGTGDEKLFF
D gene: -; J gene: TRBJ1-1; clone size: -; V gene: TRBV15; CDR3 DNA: TGTGCCACCAGCAGGACGGGTGAAGCTTTCTTT; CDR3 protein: CATSRTGEAFF
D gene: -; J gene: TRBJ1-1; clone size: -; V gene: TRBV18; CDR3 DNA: TGTGCCAGCTCACCAGGAGGGCAGAACACTGAAGCTTTCTTT; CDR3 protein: CASSPGGQNTEAFF
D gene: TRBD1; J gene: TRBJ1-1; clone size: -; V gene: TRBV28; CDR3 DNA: TGTGCCATCAAGGCGGGAGGGGGCGACACTGAAGCTTTCTTT; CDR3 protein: CAIKAGGGDTEAFF
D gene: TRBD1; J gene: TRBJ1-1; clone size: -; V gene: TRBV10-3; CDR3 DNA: TGTGCCATCAGGGATGGACAGGGGGCCGCTGAAGCTTTCTTT; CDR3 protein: CAIRDGQGAAEAFF
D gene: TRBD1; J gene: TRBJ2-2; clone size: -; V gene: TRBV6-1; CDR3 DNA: TGTGCCAGCATATCCGGGACAGGGTGGACCGGGGAGCTGTTTTTT; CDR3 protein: CASISGTGWTGELFF
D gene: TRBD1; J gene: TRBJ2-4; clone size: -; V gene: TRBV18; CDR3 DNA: TGTGCCAGCTCACCACGGACAGGGCAAATAGCCAAAAACATTCAGTACTTC; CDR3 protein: CASSPRTGQIAKNIQYF
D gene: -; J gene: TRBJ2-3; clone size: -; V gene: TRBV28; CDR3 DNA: TGTGCCAGCAGTTGGCAGGAAGGGCTTAGCACAGATACGCAGTATTTT; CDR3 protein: CASSWQEGLSTDTQYF
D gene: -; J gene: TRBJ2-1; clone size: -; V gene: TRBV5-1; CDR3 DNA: TGCGCCAGCAGCCCCCCGGGGACCTACAATGAGCAGTTCTTC; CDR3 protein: CASSPPGTYNEQFF
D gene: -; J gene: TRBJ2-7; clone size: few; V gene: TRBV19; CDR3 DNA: TGTGCCAGTAGTATTGGCAGGGGCGGCTACGAGCAGTACTTC; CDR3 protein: CASSIGRGGYEQYF
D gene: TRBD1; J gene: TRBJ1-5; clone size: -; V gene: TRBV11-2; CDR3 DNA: TGTGCCAGCAGCTCCACAGGGGGAAAGGGCCAGCCCCAGCATTTT; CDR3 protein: CASSSTGGKGQPQHF
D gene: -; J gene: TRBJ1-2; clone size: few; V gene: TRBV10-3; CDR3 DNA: TGTGCCACCACTCGGGGGATGGGCTACACCTTC; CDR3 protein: CATTRGMGYTF
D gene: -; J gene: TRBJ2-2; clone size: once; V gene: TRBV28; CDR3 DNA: TGTGCCAGCAGGCGGCAGGGTGGTACCGGGGAGCTGTTTTTT; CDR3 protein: CASRRQGGTGELFF
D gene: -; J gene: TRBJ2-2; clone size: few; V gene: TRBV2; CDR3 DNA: TGTGCCAGTTGCCGACAGGGAGGACCCGGGGAGCTGTTTTTT; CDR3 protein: CASCRQGGPGELFF
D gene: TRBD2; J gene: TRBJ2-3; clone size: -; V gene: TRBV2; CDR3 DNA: TGTGCTACGGGACTAGCGGAGAGCACAGATACGCAGTATTTT; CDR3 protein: CATGLAESTDTQYF
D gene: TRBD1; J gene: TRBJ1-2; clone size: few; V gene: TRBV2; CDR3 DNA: TGTGCCACCAGACAGGGAACGGTGAGGGGCTACACCTTC; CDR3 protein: CATRQGTVRGYTF
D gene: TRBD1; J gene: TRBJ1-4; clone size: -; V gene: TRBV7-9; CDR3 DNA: TGTGCCAGCAGCGACGCCGGGACAGGGGGAGAAAAACTGTTTTTT; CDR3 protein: CASSDAGTGGEKLFF
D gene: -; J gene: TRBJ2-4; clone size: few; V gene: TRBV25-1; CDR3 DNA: TGTGCCAGCAGCACTGGTGCTGGGAGCATTCAGTACTTC; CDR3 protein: CASSTGAGSIQYF
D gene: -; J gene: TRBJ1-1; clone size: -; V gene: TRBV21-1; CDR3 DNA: TGTGCCAGTGCAAACGGAGATCTAATGAACACTGAAGCTTTCTTT; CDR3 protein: CASANGDLMNTEAFF
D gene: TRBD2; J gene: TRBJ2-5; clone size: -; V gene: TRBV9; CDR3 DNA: TGTGCCAGCAGCGTACAGGCGGGAGGGGAGACCCAGTACTTC; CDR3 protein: CASSVQAGGETQYF
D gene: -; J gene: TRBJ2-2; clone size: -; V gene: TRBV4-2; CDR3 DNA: TGTGCCAGCAGCCACCGACAGTTACAGACGAACACCGGGGAGCTGTTTTTT; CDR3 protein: CASSHRQLQTNTGELFF
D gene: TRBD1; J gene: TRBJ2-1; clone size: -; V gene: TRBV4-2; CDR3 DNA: TGTGCCAGCAGCCAAGACGGGGACAGTGGGGGCTACAATGAGCAGTTCTTC; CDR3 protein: CASSQDGDSGGYNEQFF
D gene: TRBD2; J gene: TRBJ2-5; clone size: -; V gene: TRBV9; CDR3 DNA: TGTGCCAGCAGCGTTAGCGGGGGGGCCGAGTGGGAGACCCAGTACTTC; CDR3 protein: CASSVSGGAEWETQYF
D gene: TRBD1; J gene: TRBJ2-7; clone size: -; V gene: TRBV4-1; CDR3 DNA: TGCGCCAGCAGCCCGGGACAGGGCGGCGAACCCTACGAGCAGTACTTC; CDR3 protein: CASSPGQGGEPYEQYF
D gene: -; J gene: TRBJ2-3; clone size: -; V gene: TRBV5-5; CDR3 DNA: TGTGCCAGCAGCTTGACAACCACAGATACGCAGTATTTT; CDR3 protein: CASSLTTTDTQYF
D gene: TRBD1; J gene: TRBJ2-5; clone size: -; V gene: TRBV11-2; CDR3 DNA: TGTGCCAGCAGCTTGGGAGACAGGGGGGCAGAGACCCAGTACTTC; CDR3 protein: CASSLGDRGAETQYF
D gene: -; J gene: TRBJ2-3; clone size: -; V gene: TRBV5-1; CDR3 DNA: TGCGCCAGCAGTAGTCGTCAGGGGACAGATACGCAGTATTTT; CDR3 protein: CASSSRQGTDTQYF
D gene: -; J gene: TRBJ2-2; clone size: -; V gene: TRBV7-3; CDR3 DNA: TGTGCCAGCAGGCCACAGGGAACCGACACCGGGGAGCTGTTTTTT; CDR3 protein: CASRPQGTDTGELFF
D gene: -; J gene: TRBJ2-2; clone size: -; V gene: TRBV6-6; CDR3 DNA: TGTGCCAGCAGTCCCGGACTGTCGATCGGGGAGCTGTTTTTT; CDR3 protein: CASSPGLSIGELFF
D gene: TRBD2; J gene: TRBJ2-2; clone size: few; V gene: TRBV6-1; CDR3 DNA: TGTGCCAGCAGTGAGCGGAGACTAGCGGGACCCACCGGGGAGCTGTTTTTT; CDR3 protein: CASSERRLAGPTGELFF
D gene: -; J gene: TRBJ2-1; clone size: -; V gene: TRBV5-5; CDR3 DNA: TGTGCCAGCAGGATAGGACCTTACAATGAGCAGTTCTTC; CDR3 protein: CASRIGPYNEQFF
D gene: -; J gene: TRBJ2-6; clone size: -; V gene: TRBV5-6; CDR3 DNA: TGTGCCAGCAGCCCCACCGGGGGTAGTGGGGCCAACGTCCTGACTTTC; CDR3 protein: CASSPTGGSGANVLTF
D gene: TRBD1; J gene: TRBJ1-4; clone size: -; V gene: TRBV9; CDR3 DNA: TGTGCCAGCAGCGAGGAGCCCGGGACAGGGAGTGAAAAACTGTTTTTT; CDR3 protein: CASSEEPGTGSEKLFF
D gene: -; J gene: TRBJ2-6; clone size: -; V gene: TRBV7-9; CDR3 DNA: TGTGCCAGCAGCTTAGGTGAGACAAGGAACGTCCTGACTTTC; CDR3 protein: CASSLGETRNVLTF
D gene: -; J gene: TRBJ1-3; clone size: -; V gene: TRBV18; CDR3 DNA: TGTGCCAGCTCACCAAATACAGAATACTCTGGAAACACCATATATTTT; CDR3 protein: CASSPNTEYSGNTIYF
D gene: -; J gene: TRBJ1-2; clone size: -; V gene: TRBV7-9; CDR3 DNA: TGTGCCAGCAGTTCCTACGGTGGCTACCTATATGGCTACACCTTC; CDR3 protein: CASSSYGGYLYGYTF
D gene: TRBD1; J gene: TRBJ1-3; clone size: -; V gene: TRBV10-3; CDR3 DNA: TGTGCCATCAGTGAGACAGGGGGCTCTGGAAACACCATATATTTT; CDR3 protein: CAISETGGSGNTIYF
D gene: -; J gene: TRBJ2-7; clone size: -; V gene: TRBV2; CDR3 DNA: TGTGCCGGCCACCAAGGGACATACTACGAGCAGTACTTC; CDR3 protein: CAGHQGTYYEQYF
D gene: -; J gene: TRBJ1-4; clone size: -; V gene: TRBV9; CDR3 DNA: TGTGCCAGCAGCCCCCAGGGATGGGGTAATGAAAAACTGTTTTTT; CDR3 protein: CASSPQGWGNEKLFF
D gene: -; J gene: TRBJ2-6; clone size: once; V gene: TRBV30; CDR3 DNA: TGTGCCTGGAGTGTACTTCCTTCTGGGGCCAACGTCCTGACTTTC; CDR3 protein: CAWSVLPSGANVLTF
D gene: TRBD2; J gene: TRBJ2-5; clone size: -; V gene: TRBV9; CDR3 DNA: TGTGCCAGCAGCGTAGGCGCTAGCGGGGGCCGGGGGGAGACCCAGTACTTC; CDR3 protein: CASSVGASGGRGETQYF
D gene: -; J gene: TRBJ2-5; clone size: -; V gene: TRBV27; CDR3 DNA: TGTGCCAGCAGTGACCGGGACCCCAGGGGTCTGGGGGAGACCCAGTACTTC; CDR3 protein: CASSDRDPRGLGETQYF
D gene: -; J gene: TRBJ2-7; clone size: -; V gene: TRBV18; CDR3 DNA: TGTGCCAGCTCACAGGGGACGTTGGTCACTTACGAGCAGTACTTC; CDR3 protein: CASSQGTLVTYEQYF
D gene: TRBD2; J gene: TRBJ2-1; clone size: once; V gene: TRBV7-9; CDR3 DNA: TGTGCCAGCAGCTCCTTGGGGCGGGAGCTCTTGGATGAGCAGTTCTTC; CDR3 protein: CASSSLGRELLDEQFF
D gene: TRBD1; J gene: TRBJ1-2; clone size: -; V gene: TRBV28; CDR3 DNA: TGTGCCAGCAGCACCGCCGGGACAGGGAGCTATGGCTACACCTTC; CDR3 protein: CASSTAGTGSYGYTF
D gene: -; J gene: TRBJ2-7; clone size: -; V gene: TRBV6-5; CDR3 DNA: TGTGCCAGCAGTTACCGGGCGGGGGCAAGACGGGGAGAGCAGTACTTC; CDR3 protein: CASSYRAGARRGEQYF
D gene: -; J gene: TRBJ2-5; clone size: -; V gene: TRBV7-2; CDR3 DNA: TGTGCCAGCAGCCTCGGGTGGGGGTTTGGGGAAACCCAGTACTTC; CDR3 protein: CASSLGWGFGETQYF